A single sample gave rise to the 12 T cell receptor beta chains below, sequenced in a study of patients and donors after allogeneic stem cell transplantation. TCRdb re-called the RT-PCR reads through MiXCR, storing one row per CDR3 protein. The sample has about 960,000 distinct CDR3 sequences; roughly 18% are singletons. What was sequenced was blood, either unsorted or a sorted T cell fraction (not recorded which). Source of these receptors: a human donor who was either an allogeneic HSCT recipient or a stem cell or donor lymphocyte infusion donor (not recorded which). It is not recorded whose cells these are; they may come from a transplant donor.

The chain joins TRBV3-1 to TRBJ2-7; D not resolved. Germline V gene sequence: CDR1 LGHDT, CDR2 YNNKEL (reference sequence). The germline V and J ends were trimmed by 0 bases and 3 bases, with 12 bases remaining between them. The CDR3 length is 15 residues. CDR3 region: CASSQDSYSDYEQYF. The CDR3 DNA reads TGTGCCAGCAGCCAAGATTCGTATTCGGACTACGAGCAGTACTTC.

Ten or more counts support this clonotype. The chain uses TRBV12-3 or TRBV12-4 and TRBJ2-3; D tentatively reads TRBD1 or TRBD2 (5 bases each). V shed 4 bases and J shed 1 base, with 15 bases lying between them. The CDR3 totals 16 residues. In DNA form, the CDR3 reads TGTGCCAGCAGTTATTTAGGGGAGAGCGGCACAGATACGCAGTATTTT. Its protein is CASSYLGESGTDTQYF.

This clonotype has more than one count but fewer than ten. The V and J genes are TRBV3-1 and TRBJ2-1; D gene uncertain. This CDR3 is built from 15 residues. Between the trimmed V and J ends, which lost 0 bases and 9 bases, there was a span of 15 bases. Germline-derived CDR1 and CDR2 are LGHDT and YNNKEL (reference sequence). For the CDR3, the DNA is TGTGCCAGCAGCCAAGATATAGGAGAAGAGAGTGAGCAGTTCTTC. Protein sequence: CASSQDIGEESEQFF.

This clonotype was detected only a few times. This chain uses TRBV5-1 with TRBJ2-2; TRBD2 might be the D (6 bases). V was trimmed by 4 bases and J by 0 bases, leaving 10 bases between them. This CDR3 region has 15 residues. Germline values: CDR1 SGHRS, CDR2 YFSETQ. As DNA, the CDR3 is TGCGCCAGCAGCGTTAGCGGACCGAACACCGGGGAGCTGTTTTTT. Protein: CASSVSGPNTGELFF.

This clonotype was counted only a few times. The chain is built from TRBV12-3 or TRBV12-4 and TRBJ1-1; 7 positions match TRBD1. There are 13 residues in the CDR3. V shed 2 bases and J 7 bases; nucleotides not matched to a gene: 4. CDR3 in DNA: TGTGCCAGCAGTTTAAGGGGGCAGGGTGAAGCTTTCTTT. Protein sequence: CASSLRGQGEAFF.

Only a few counts were recorded for this clonotype. The rearrangement uses TRBV5-1 and TRBJ1-1; 7 nucleotides align to TRBD1. CDR1 and CDR2 (germline): SGHRS, YFSETQ. CDR3 length equals 15 residues. Unmatched junction bases numbered 5, after V lost 2 bases and J lost 1 base. CDR3 nucleotide sequence: TGCGCCAGCAGCTTCCGGACAGGAACGAACACTGAAGCTTTCTTT. Amino acid sequence: CASSFRTGTNTEAFF.

DNA of the CDR3: TGTGCCAGCAGCGAATCCACTGGCGGCAGCGGGAACACTGAAGCTTTCTTT. Its translation is CASSESTGGSGNTEAFF. This chain links TRBV9 with TRBJ1-1; D is unresolved. Trimming stripped 3 bases from V and 1 base from J, with 19 bases between. The CDR3 consists of 17 residues. Germline V gene lookup returns CDR1 SGDLS and CDR2 YYNGEE.

This clonotype showed up just a few times. The gene calls are TRBV12-3 or TRBV12-4 and TRBJ2-1; 8 bases line up with TRBD2. With 6 bases clipped from V and 1 base from J, the junction kept 8 bases outside the gene matches. The CDR3 is made up of 16 amino acids. The CDR3 nucleotides read TGTGCCAGCAGCCCCCTCCGCGGGAGGTCCTACAATGAGCAGTTCTTC. It is translated as CASSPLRGRSYNEQFF.

The V call is TRBV20-1, the J call TRBJ1-2; tentative D call: TRBD1 (5 bases). The CDR3 extends over 15 amino acids. V was pared by 0 bases and J by 8 bases, with 19 bases between. The germline CDR1 and CDR2 sequences are DFQATT and SNEGSKA (reference sequence). CDR3 loop: CSARDKTRGGRGYTF. In DNA form, the CDR3 reads TGCAGTGCTAGAGATAAGACGAGGGGTGGGAGAGGCTACACCTTC.

The J gene is TRBJ1-1, the V gene TRBV6-4; no definite D call. Trimming took 8 bases from V and 3 from J, leaving 16 bases between them. The CDR3 contains 14 residues. Germline CDR1 is MRHNA and CDR2 is SNTAGT. The CDR3 protein is CASGTGGLDTEAFF. CDR3 DNA: TGTGCCAGCGGAACGGGAGGGTTAGACACTGAAGCTTTCTTT.

The chain joins TRBV30 to TRBJ2-5; unclear D gene. V lost 3 bases and J 4 bases, leaving 12 bases between the germline ends. CDR1 and CDR2 (germline): GTSNPN, SVGIG (reference sequence). The CDR3 runs to 13 residues. CDR3 in amino acids: CAWSGRVGETQYF. The DNA for the CDR3 is TGTGCCTGGAGCGGTCGAGTAGGAGAGACCCAGTACTTC. The full variable domain, rest sourced from reference TRBV30 and TRBJ2-5, is SQTIHQWPATLVQPVGSPLSLECTVEGTSNPNLYWYRQAAGRGLQLLFYSVGIGQISSEVPQNLSASRPQDRQFILSSKKLLLSDSGFYLCAWSGRVGETQYFGPGTRLLVL.

This clonotype was detected a few times. The J gene is TRBJ2-7, the V gene TRBV20-1; 7 positions agree with TRBD1. The CDR3 has 15 residues. Germline CDR1 DFQATT, CDR2 SNEGSKA (reference sequence). The J segment lost 2 bases and the V segment lost 3 bases, leaving 10 bases of the junction unmatched. The CDR3 loop is CSASLGTDGTYEQYF. CDR3 nucleotide sequence: TGCAGTGCTAGCCTTGGGACAGATGGGACCTACGAGCAGTACTTC.